What follows are 2 T cell receptor beta chains derived from one specimen sequenced in a study of CD8 T cells in Susac syndrome. Roughly 0.5 to 1 ug RNA was reverse transcribed with random hexamers. TCRdb independently ran MiXCR on the immunoSEQ multiplex PCR reads; one entry per CDR3 protein. The sample comprises hundreds of thousands of distinct CDR3 sequences, 85% of which are singletons, and approximately 0.11% rests with the top ten. Material for sequencing was CD8+ T cells from PBMCs. The receptors were gathered from a human donor with multiple sclerosis.

This clonotype was detected a few times. This chain joins TRBV7-9 and TRBJ2-3, with D uncertain. The CDR3 has 12 residues. The V end was cut by 5 bases, the J end by 6 bases, with 9 bases between. Germline V gene sequence: CDR1 SEHNR, CDR2 FQNEAQ (reference sequence). CDR3 nucleotide sequence: TGTGCCAGCAGCCCCTCGCGGGATACGCAGTATTTT. The encoded protein is CASSPSRDTQYF.

This clonotype appeared once. The chain links TRBV2 to TRBJ2-1; the match to TRBD2 covers 7 bases. The trim removed 0 bases at V and 6 bases at J, leaving 11 bases unmatched. In germline, CDR1 is SNHLY, CDR2 FYNNEI. The CDR3 has 17 residues. The CDR3 protein is CASSEARGSGGGNEQFF. DNA for the CDR3: TGTGCCAGCAGTGAAGCCCGCGGGAGCGGTGGGGGCAATGAGCAGTTCTTC. The entire variable domain, with the rest obtained from reference TRBV2 and TRBJ2-1, is as follows: EPEVTQTPSHQVTQMGQEVILRCVPISNHLYFYWYRQILGQKVEFLVSFYNNEISEKSEIFDDQFSVERPDGSNFTLKIRSTKLEDSAMYFCASSEARGSGGGNEQFFGPGTRLTVL.